Listed below are T cell receptor beta chains from one sample, sequenced in a study of blood T cell repertoires in COVID-19. Method: immunoSEQ multiplex PCR; TCRdb's copy keeps in-frame clones and lacks some. The table includes fewer than 250,000 clones, roughly 80% detected once. What was sequenced was peripheral blood. These receptors were taken from a woman aged 60-75 years with active or convalescent COVID-19. The CDR3 runs from the conserved cysteine through the conserved F or W. The D gene is left open where the match is weak. The size entry is marked missing in some rows and otherwise reads once, few, many or a size class.

17	TRBV19	-	-	TRBJ2-5	TGTGCCAGTAGTATAGTCCGAGGTCGACAGTACCAAGAGACCCAGTACTTC	CASSIVRGRQYQETQYF
15	TRBV3-1/TRBV3-2	TRBD2	-	TRBJ2-5	TGTGCCAGCAGCCAGGTTAGCGGGAGATGGGAGACCCAGTACTTC	CASSQVSGRWETQYF
14	TRBV27	-	-	TRBJ1-2	TGTGCCAGCAGTCCGGGACTGCCTGACTATGGCTACACCTTC	CASSPGLPDYGYTF
16	TRBV5-1	TRBD1	-	TRBJ1-2	TGCGCCAGCAGCTTGGCCGGGACAGGGGCATTGGATGGCTACACCTTC	CASSLAGTGALDGYTF
15	TRBV3-1/TRBV3-2	-	-	TRBJ1-1	TGTGCCAGCAGCCAAGGTGGACTTTTGAACACTGAAGCTTTCTTT	CASSQGGLLNTEAFF
15	TRBV4-1	-	-	TRBJ1-2	TGCGCCAGCAGCCAAGATCCTGGGGCTGCTGATGGCTACACCTTC	CASSQDPGAADGYTF
15	TRBV5-6	-	-	TRBJ1-2	TGTGCCAGCAGCCCGAGACCCGAGGGCTACTATGGCTACACCTTC	CASSPRPEGYYGYTF
16	TRBV3-1/TRBV3-2	TRBD2	-	TRBJ2-1	TGTGCCAGCAGCCAGTTGCTAGCGGGAGTAGGTAATGAGCAGTTCTTC	CASSQLLAGVGNEQFF
16	TRBV3-1/TRBV3-2	TRBD2	-	TRBJ2-1	TGTGCCAGCAGCCAAGACGCGAGCGGGGGATACAATGAGCAGTTCTTC	CASSQDASGGYNEQFF
13	TRBV15	-	-	TRBJ2-3	TGTGCCACCAGCAAGCTTCTCACAGATACGCAGTATTTT	CATSKLLTDTQYF
15	TRBV19	TRBD2	-	TRBJ2-7	TGTGCCAGTAGTATTACGGCTAGCGGTGCCTACGAGCAGTACTTC	CASSITASGAYEQYF
16	TRBV10-2	TRBD2	-	TRBJ2-2	TGCGCCAGCAGTGAGGGGAGCGGGAGAGGCACCGGGGAGCTGTTTTTT	CASSEGSGRGTGELFF
13	TRBV9	-	once	TRBJ1-4	TGTGCCAGCAGCCCGCCGACAGGCGAAAAACTGTTTTTT	CASSPPTGEKLFF
15	TRBV6-5	TRBD1	-	TRBJ1-4	TGTGCCAGCCGTCGGACAGGCTTAAAAAATGAAAAACTGTTTTTT	CASRRTGLKNEKLFF
19	TRBV7-6	TRBD2	few	TRBJ2-1	TGTGCCAGCAGCTTAGTGGGCATTGCTAGCGGGAACATCTACAATGAGCAGTTCTTC	CASSLVGIASGNIYNEQFF
17	TRBV2	TRBD1	-	TRBJ1-4	TGTGCCAGCAGTGTACGGGGGGGGACAGCAACTAATGAAAAACTGTTTTTT	CASSVRGGTATNEKLFF
13	TRBV6-5	TRBD1	once	TRBJ1-2	TGTGCCAGCACCGCCGGGACAGGGATCGGCTACACCTTC	CASTAGTGIGYTF
14	TRBV28	-	-	TRBJ2-5	TGTGCCAGCAGACCTACAGGGGAGGAGGAGACCCAGTACTTC	CASRPTGEEETQYF
12	TRBV12-3/TRBV12-4	-	-	TRBJ2-5	TGTGCCAGCAGGTCGACTAGTGCGACCCAGTACTTC	CASRSTSATQYF
14	TRBV27	TRBD2	-	TRBJ2-4	TGTGCCAGCAGCCAAAACGGGGGGACAAACATTCAGTACTTC	CASSQNGGTNIQYF
16	TRBV10-3	-	-	TRBJ2-5	TGTGCCATCAGTGAGTCTAGATTGGGAGCTCAAGAGACCCAGTACTTC	CAISESRLGAQETQYF
17	TRBV7-9	-	-	TRBJ2-1	TGTGCCAGCAGCTTAGACCCTAGCGCCTCAATATACAATGAGCAGTTCTTC	CASSLDPSASIYNEQFF
18	TRBV7-6	TRBD2	-	TRBJ2-2	TGTGCCAGCAGCGAGAGGCGGCTAGCGGGAGGTGACGGCGGGGAGCTGTTTTTT	CASSERRLAGGDGGELFF
14	TRBV6-5	TRBD1	-	TRBJ1-4	TGTGCCAGCAGACCGGGACAGTCTAATGAAAAACTGTTTTTT	CASRPGQSNEKLFF
14	TRBV4-1	TRBD1	-	TRBJ1-2	TGCGCCAGCAGCCAGACAGGGGGGAACTATGGCTACACCTTC	CASSQTGGNYGYTF
16	TRBV10-3	TRBD1	-	TRBJ1-5	TGTGCCATCAGTGAGTCGGCCCAGGGGGCAGGTCAGCCCCAGCATTTT	CAISESAQGAGQPQHF
12	TRBV29-1	-	-	TRBJ1-2	TGCAGCGCCGAGGGTGGGGACTATGGCTACACCTTC	CSAEGGDYGYTF
14	TRBV6-5	-	-	TRBJ2-3	TGTGCCAGCAGAACAGGATCCTCCACAGATACGCAGTATTTT	CASRTGSSTDTQYF
12	TRBV7-9	-	-	TRBJ2-5	TGTGCCAGCAGCCTACCCCAAGAGACCCAGTACTTC	CASSLPQETQYF
11	TRBV19	-	-	TRBJ2-1	TGTGCCAGTAGTAAGACAGATTGGCAGTTCTTC	CASSKTDWQFF
15	TRBV5-1	TRBD1	-	TRBJ1-2	TGCGCCAGCAGCCCGAGCCGGGACAGGTTTGATGGCTACACCTTC	CASSPSRDRFDGYTF
13	TRBV11-2	-	-	TRBJ2-1	TGTGCCAGCAGCTTAGAGTCCCTCAATGAGCAGTTCTTC	CASSLESLNEQFF
15	TRBV6-1	-	-	TRBJ2-7	TGTGCCAGCAGTGAAGAGACTGGCAGACGTTTCGAGCAGTACTTC	CASSEETGRRFEQYF
12	TRBV7-9	-	-	TRBJ2-5	TGTGCCAGCCAGGGGCTTCTGGAGACCCAGTACTTC	CASQGLLETQYF
13	TRBV18	-	-	TRBJ1-5	TGTGCCAGCTCGCAGAGGGGCAATCAGCCCCAGCATTTT	CASSQRGNQPQHF
19	TRBV19	TRBD1	-	TRBJ1-4	TGTGCCAGTAGTATGACCGACAGGGGCCGGATTAATTTTAATGAAAAACTGTTTTTT	CASSMTDRGRINFNEKLFF
14	TRBV19	TRBD1	-	TRBJ1-3	TGTGCCAGTAGTTCACAGGGGTTTCGAAACACCATATATTTT	CASSSQGFRNTIYF
12	TRBV5-4	-	-	TRBJ1-2	TGTGCCAGCAGCTTGGATGTCGATGGCTACACCTTC	CASSLDVDGYTF
13	TRBV11-2	-	-	TRBJ1-3	TGTGCCAGCAGCTTAGGGTACAGAAACACCATATATTTT	CASSLGYRNTIYF